This T cell receptor (beta chain) was observed in a study of blood T cell repertoires in COVID-19 (dated by TCRdb to the early 2020s). About the investigation overall: The collaborator samples originated in the United States, Italy and Spain and spanned the acute and convalescent phases of COVID-19. HLA class I and class II types, where available, came from metadata supplied by the sample provider rather than from assay-based typing. The material from the prospective study consisted of cDNA or gDNA derived from T cells, B-cell-depleted T cells, or PBMCs. The dataset comprised deeply sampled blood TCRbeta repertoires from subjects exposed to, actively infected with, or recovered from COVID-19. The sample metadata nearly always contained a de-identified subject ID, COVID-19 status, age in years and sex. The repertoires were released in a freely available public database meant as a resource for research on the immune response to SARS-CoV-2. The samples were drawn from two sources: the first 160 participants of the ongoing ImmuneRACE study, and 1,254 subjects contributed by 6 global collaborators. Points the paper makes about the study in general: How much clinical and demographic metadata was included differed by source and by participant, and the metadata was provided uncurated.

Trimming takes 0 bases from V and 0 bases from J, and the germline ends sit 13 bases apart. The cysteine opens and the valine closes a CDR3 of 16 amino acids. The CDR3 DNA has 48 bases and is translated from base 1. From the germline V gene, CDR1 is SGHDT and CDR2 is YYEEEE. The immunoSEQ Assay, a bias-controlled multiplex PCR, was used to amplify TCRbeta CDR3 regions from genomic DNA. Per the original workflow: Nucleated cell counts per sample were estimated from amplification of reference gene primers within the assay. To quantify the absolute abundance of each unique TCRbeta CDR3 rearrangement, sequence reads were collapsed and filtered. Productive Simpson clonality was computed per sample as the square root of Simpson's diversity index over productive rearrangements. Entries here come from immuneACCESS through TCRdb and include only in-frame sequences with V and J called. Some clones fail to appear in such tables; in the studies checked, an unresolved V gene covers under half of the shortfall, and the cause of the remainder is unknown. That table is the source of V, J and clone size, and D and trimming were worked out from the DNA. The sample contains tens of thousands of clones, around 93% of them found a single time. Clones ranked in the top ten supply roughly 5% of the sample.

This clone was counted once. Its cognate antigen has yet to be identified. No per-base quality is available; no much larger clone lies one base away. Whole blood was collected in K2EDTA tubes by collaborating institutions according to the institutions' own protocols. For TCRbeta analysis, collaborator samples were shipped as frozen whole blood, as isolated PBMCs, or as DNA extracted from either sample type. The chain uses TRBV5-6 and TRBJ2-7, with the D gene call left open. Specimen: peripheral blood. The TCR sequence derives from a human donor in a cohort sampled during active COVID-19. The nucleotide sequence is TGTGCCAGCAGCTTGGTGTCGTTAAGGAGCTCCTACGAGCAGTACGTC. Translation gives CASSLVSLRSSYEQYV.